This record concerns one T cell receptor (beta chain) sequence. The data were taken from a study of blood T cell repertoires in COVID-19. As for the study in general: COVID-19 samples collected from the United States, Italy and Spain covered acute and convalescent phases. From T cells, B-cell-depleted T cells, or PBMCs came the material, which was cDNA or gDNA.

While infection was still active, Seattle patients were enrolled and then followed longitudinally. V was cut by 3 bases and J by 1 base, with 9 bases left in between. In germline, CDR1 is LGHDT, CDR2 YNNKEL (reference sequence). The CDR3 has 14 amino acids. Authors' data handling: Using reference gene primer amplification, nucleated cell counts were estimated. Method: immunoSEQ multiplex PCR; TCRdb's copy keeps in-frame clones and lacks some. V and J calls and clone size are as listed in that table; D and trimming were resolved from the DNA. The table lists roughly 41,000 clones, 65% to 75% of them singletons.

This receptor was taken from a man in his sixties or seventies with COVID-19, enrolled during active disease. The chain joins TRBV3-1 (or the pseudogene TRBV3-2) to TRBJ1-1; D might be TRBD1 (6 bases). The sequencing input was peripheral blood. The CDR3 coding sequence is TGTGCCAGCAGCCAGAGGGGGAGGAACACTGAAGCTTTCTTT. The encoded protein is CASSQRGRNTEAFF.